Ten or more counts support the clone carrying this TCR beta chain. The antigen is undetermined. V lost 8 bases and J 9 bases, leaving 23 bases between the germline ends. The CDR3 loop spans 15 amino acids. This sample was taken from a study of regulatory T cells in long-lasting Graves disease. Study-level findings and limits: Persistent disease preferred TRBV28, TRBJ1-2 and TRBJ2-5; new disease, TRBV20-1 and TRBJ2-1.

To make TCR beta libraries, researchers used iRepertoire HTBI primers and Arm-PCR of CDR3 regions. TCRdb ran MiXCR on the multiplex PCR reads and lists one entry per CDR3 protein. The table records approximately 230,000 distinct CDR3 sequences, 15% to 20% of them present only once. The time point denotes: newly diagnosed GD, antithyroid drugs for less than 3 months. Scientists built the TCR library using RNA that was extracted from PBMCs. Those enrolled as patients came out of an endocrinology department in Xi'an, China. The specimen comprised peripheral blood mononuclear cells (PBMCs), sampled at new diagnosis, from a patient treated with antithyroid drugs. The origin of this receptor is a female donor with Graves disease. V gene TRBV12-3 or TRBV12-4 combines with J gene TRBJ1-5; a weak D match, TRBD1 (5 bases). CDR3 sequence: CASCEADTVGSPQHF. CDR3 DNA sequence: TGTGCCAGCTGCGAGGCGGACACCGTGGGTTCGCCCCAGCATTTT.